This T cell receptor (beta chain) was captured in a study of cytomegalovirus exposure and HLA in healthy donors. Details on this clone: Its target is not known.

A multiplex PCR was run with 60 Vbeta primers and 13 Jbeta primers. Clones were sequenced by immunoSEQ multiplex PCR, and TCRdb holds only the in-frame ones, with some missing. The table lists under 200,000 clones. The CDR3 sequence is 17 residues long. Germline CDR1 and CDR2: SGHRS and YFSETQ. The ends were cut back, 0 bases at V and 0 bases at J, with 12 bases in the middle. Study-wide points: For presence/absence analyses, sequencing depth was assumed to be roughly uniform across donors. Among immune exposure information, only CMV serostatus was available.

Each donor was nominally healthy when sampled (though unrecorded immune exposures were likely). Material for sequencing was PBMCs. This clonotype originated in a man aged 25 to 40 in good health and CMV-seronegative. This chain connects TRBV5-1 to TRBJ2-2; D possibly corresponds to TRBD1 (5 bases). The CDR3 protein is CASSLAWGQANTGELFF. The CDR3 bases are TGCGCCAGCAGCTTGGCCTGGGGCCAGGCGAACACCGGGGAGCTGTTTTTT. The full variable domain, with the rest looked up from reference TRBV5-1 and TRBJ2-2, is KAGVTQTPRYLIKTRGQQVTLSCSPISGHRSVSWYQQTPGQGLQFLFEYFSETQRNKGNFPGRFSGRQFSNSRSEMNVSTLELGDSALYLCASSLAWGQANTGELFFGEGSRLTVL.